The 14 T cell receptor beta chains given below trace back to one sample, sequenced in a study of cytomegalovirus exposure and HLA in healthy donors. The primer mix had 60 Vbeta and 13 Jbeta primers. Clones were sequenced by immunoSEQ multiplex PCR, and TCRdb holds only the in-frame ones, with some missing. The repertoire includes around 100,000 clones, around 80% of them detected once, and about 7.9% sits in the top ten. Input material: PBMCs. These receptors all stem from a man under 40 in good health and CMV-seronegative.

This chain connects TRBV28 to TRBJ2-2; TRBD1 is a possible D gene (7 bases). With 0 bases removed from V and 5 bases from J, the gap between germline ends came to 10 bases. Germline V CDR1 and CDR2: MDHEN, SYDVKM. CDR3 length equals 15 residues. Here the CDR3 reads CASSLWAGGTGELFF. Written as DNA, the CDR3 is TGTGCCAGCAGTTTATGGGCAGGGGGGACCGGGGAGCTGTTTTTT.

V is TRBV7-2 and J is TRBJ1-4; 9 bases line up with TRBD1. The trim removed 4 bases at V and 7 bases at J, leaving 7 bases unmatched. The length of the CDR3 is 15 residues. Germline V lookup: CDR1 SGHTA, CDR2 FQGNSA. The CDR3 DNA is TGTGCCAGCAGCTCCAACAGGGGGCAAGGTGAAAAACTGTTTTTT. Translation: CASSSNRGQGEKLFF. The whole variable domain, remainder taken from reference TRBV7-2 and TRBJ1-4, is GAGVSQSPSNKVTEKGKDVELRCDPISGHTALYWYRQSLGQGLEFLIYFQGNSAPDKSGLPSDRFSAERTGGSVSTLTIQRTQQEDSAVYLCASSSNRGQGEKLFFGSGTQLSVL.

The chain carries TRBV28 and TRBJ1-5; 8 bases fit TRBD1. CDR3 length equals 14 residues. CDR1 and CDR2 (germline): MDHEN, SYDVKM. Trimming at V came to 6 bases and at J to 7 bases, leaving 8 bases not matched to a gene. The CDR3 nucleotides read TGTGCCAGCAGGACCGGGACAGGTTGGCAGCCCCAGCATTTT. This translates into CASRTGTGWQPQHF.

V is TRBV6-1 and J is TRBJ2-1, with 8 nucleotides matching TRBD2. Germline CDR1 is MNHNS and CDR2 is SASEGT. The CDR3 covers 15 residues. Trimming removed 8 bases from V and 0 bases from J; junction bases left unmatched: 6. The CDR3 nucleotides are TGTGCCAGCGGAAAGCGGGAGAACTCCTACAATGAGCAGTTCTTC. Translation: CASGKRENSYNEQFF.

The rearrangement uses TRBV5-4 and TRBJ1-1; a possible D gene is TRBD1 (6 bases). V lost 1 base to trimming and J lost 4 bases, with 11 bases between them. Germline V CDR1 and CDR2: SGHNT, YYREEE (reference sequence). The CDR3 length is 14 residues. The CDR3 loop reads CASSLQGSGTEAFF. CDR3 nucleotides: TGTGCCAGCAGCTTGCAGGGGTCGGGCACTGAAGCTTTCTTT.

The chain uses TRBV5-1 and TRBJ1-1; D gene uncertain. Trimming shortened V by 5 bases and J by 0 bases, and 8 bases separated the two germline ends. The CDR3 contains 13 residues. Per the germline V gene, CDR1 is SGHRS and CDR2 is YFSETQ. This CDR3 reads CASSGVMNTEAFF. As DNA, the CDR3 is TGCGCCAGCAGTGGAGTGATGAACACTGAAGCTTTCTTT.

The gene calls are TRBV19 and TRBJ2-7; D gene uncertain. Germline V gene data show CDR1 as LNHDA and CDR2 as SQIVND (reference sequence). CDR3 length: 13 residues. V was shortened by 3 bases and J by 0 bases, with 6 bases between the two germline ends. DNA of the CDR3: TGTGCCAGTAGTATGGTCAGCTCCTACGAGCAGTACTTC. Translation: CASSMVSSYEQYF.

The CDR3 DNA is TGTGCCAGCAGCCCCACTGCAGGCGCCGATTATCGTTTTTTT. Translation gives CASSPTAGADYRFF. The chain combines TRBV7-3 with TRBJ1-4; D gene uncertain. V lost 5 bases to trimming and J lost 17 bases, with 24 bases between them. There are 14 residues in the CDR3. Looked up from germline, CDR1 is SGHTA and CDR2 is FQGTGA. Looking up the rest from reference TRBV7-3 and TRBJ1-4 gives the full variable domain: GAGVSQTPSNKVTEKGKYVELRCDPISGHTALYWYRQSLGQGPEFLIYFQGTGAADDSGLPNDRFFAVRPEGSVSTLKIQRTERGDSAVYLCASSPTAGADYRFFGSGTQLSVL.

This clone was seen only a few times. This chain links TRBV7-3 with TRBJ1-6, with TRBD1 matching over 8 bases. Germline CDR1 is SGHTA and CDR2 is FQGTGA. The CDR3 runs to 14 residues. The junction had 5 bases not matched to a gene; V was cut back by 5 bases and J by 8 bases. The CDR3 DNA sequence: TGTGCCAGCAGCCGGGGACAGGCAGATTCACCCCTCCACTTT. Amino acids: CASSRGQADSPLHF.

This chain uses TRBV30 with TRBJ2-1; D is unresolved. The CDR3 totals 13 residues. Per germline, CDR1 GTSNPN and CDR2 SVGIG (reference sequence). Deletions cut 0 bases from V and 5 bases from J, with 8 bases between. CDR3: CAWSVQVNNEQFF. As DNA, the CDR3 is TGTGCCTGGAGTGTCCAGGTGAACAATGAGCAGTTCTTC.

This chain joins TRBV7-9 and TRBJ1-2; 7 bases agree with TRBD1. The V gene end was trimmed by 1 base and the J gene end by 6 bases; junction bases not matched to a gene: 2. The CDR3 is 13 residues long. The germline V gene has CDR1 SEHNR and CDR2 FQNEAQ (reference sequence). The CDR3 reads CASSLEQGNGYTF. For the CDR3, the DNA is TGTGCCAGCAGCTTAGAACAGGGGAATGGCTACACCTTC.

This rearrangement joins TRBV7-9 to TRBJ1-1; a weak D match, TRBD1 (6 bases). The CDR3 loop spans 16 amino acids. Germline CDR1 reads SEHNR; CDR2 reads FQNEAQ (reference sequence). Trimming took 6 bases from V and 1 from J, leaving 18 bases between them. DNA for the CDR3: TGTGCCAGCAGAGCCCTTCCGACAGGTAGGAACACTGAAGCTTTCTTT. Translating gives CASRALPTGRNTEAFF.

This clone appeared a single time. The chain is built from TRBV19 and TRBJ2-1, with 9 bases aligning to TRBD2. The V gene end was trimmed by 7 bases and the J gene end by 9 bases; junction bases not matched to a gene: 16. The CDR3 is made up of 16 amino acids. Germline-derived CDR1 and CDR2 are LNHDA and SQIVND (reference sequence). DNA of the CDR3: TGTGCCAGTACCCCGCGGGGGGGGGCTGATCGGGGTGAGCAGTTCTTC. Amino acid sequence: CASTPRGGADRGEQFF.

The chain uses TRBV2 and TRBJ2-7; 11 nucleotides agree with TRBD1. The germline V gene has CDR1 SNHLY and CDR2 FYNNEI. CDR3 size: 13 residues. J was trimmed by 4 bases and V by 6 bases; bases with no gene match: 2. CDR3 sequence (DNA): TGTGCCAGCAGCGGGACAGGGGGGTACGAGCAGTACTTC. This encodes CASSGTGGYEQYF.